These 28 T cell receptor beta chains originate from one sample sequenced in a study of cytomegalovirus exposure and HLA in healthy donors. Sequenced by immunoSEQ multiplex PCR; TCRdb stores in-frame clones only, minus some. The sample records roughly 80,000 clones, approximately 94% being singletons. The sequencing sample was made of PBMCs. Receptors were obtained from a woman aged 18-29 years in good health and CMV-seropositive.

This chain uses TRBV9 with TRBJ2-5, with 7 nucleotides matching TRBD1. After removal of 3 bases from V and 5 bases from J, the junction contained 7 bases not matched to a gene. The CDR3 covers 14 residues. The germline CDR1 and CDR2 sequences are SGDLS and YYNGEE. The CDR3 reads CASSAGQVGETQYF. Written as DNA, the CDR3 is TGTGCCAGCAGCGCTGGACAGGTGGGGGAGACCCAGTACTTC.

This rearrangement joins TRBV6-6 to TRBJ1-1; 8 bases match TRBD1. The V gene end was trimmed by 1 base and the J gene end by 3 bases; junction bases not matched to a gene: 4. Germline V gives CDR1 MNHNY, CDR2 SVGAGI (reference sequence). This CDR3 spans 15 amino acids. This chain's CDR3 is CASSYLVQGDTEAFF. DNA of the CDR3: TGTGCCAGCAGTTACTTGGTACAGGGGGACACTGAAGCTTTCTTT.

In its sample, this clone was seen once. This chain joins TRBV7-9 and TRBJ1-1; 7 nucleotides align to TRBD1. The CDR3 consists of 13 residues. The germline CDR1 and CDR2 sequences are SEHNR and FQNEAQ (reference sequence). V lost 1 base to trimming and J lost 11 bases; unmatched junction nucleotides: 7. CDR3 bases: TGTGCCAGCAGCTTAGACACAGGGGTAAAGGCTTTCTTT. Its translation is CASSLDTGVKAFF.

The chain links TRBV6-1 to TRBJ2-5, with D maybe TRBD2 (5 bases). The germline gives CDR1 MNHNS, CDR2 SASEGT. There are 14 residues in the CDR3. The ends were cut back, 1 base at V and 4 bases at J, with 10 bases in the middle. CDR3 sequence (DNA): TGTGCCAGCAGTGAAGGTACGGGAAGAGAGACCCAGTACTTC. Its protein product is CASSEGTGRETQYF.

This chain connects TRBV4-3 to TRBJ2-1; D is ambiguous. CDR3 size: 16 residues. CDR1 is LGHNA and CDR2 is YSLEER in the germline V gene. The V gene lost 1 base and the J gene lost 0 bases, with 10 bases spanning the gap. The CDR3 bases are TGCGCCAGCAGCCAAGGGAGACCAAGCTCCTACAATGAGCAGTTCTTC. This codes for CASSQGRPSSYNEQFF.

V gene TRBV30 combines with J gene TRBJ2-1; TRBD2 agrees at 12 bases. In germline, CDR1 is GTSNPN, CDR2 SVGIG (reference sequence). The CDR3 totals 14 residues. The V segment lost 7 bases and the J segment 6 bases; nucleotides outside the gene matches: 7. CDR3 bases: TGTGCCTCCCTGAGACTAGCGGGGGTCAATGAGCAGTTCTTC. It specifies CASLRLAGVNEQFF.

This chain joins TRBV2 and TRBJ2-5; D is possibly TRBD1 (6 bases). Germline loops: CDR1 SNHLY, CDR2 FYNNEI. The CDR3 is 15 residues long. Trimming removed 0 bases at V and 5 bases at J, with 13 bases between. CDR3 bases: TGTGCCAGCAGTGAAGCCGGCAGGGGTCCGGAGACCCAGTACTTC. This encodes CASSEAGRGPETQYF.

This clone was detected only once. CDR3 in DNA: TGTGCCATCAGTGAGGTCCAGGGATGGACAGTCAATAGCAATCAGCCCCAGCATTTT. Its protein is CAISEVQGWTVNSNQPQHF. This rearrangement joins TRBV10-3 to TRBJ1-5, with D perhaps TRBD1 (6 bases). The CDR3 loop spans 19 amino acids. CDR1 ENHRY and CDR2 SYGVKD come from the germline V gene. V lost 2 bases to trimming and J lost 0 bases, with 20 bases between them.

This chain links TRBV5-8 with TRBJ1-1; D remains ambiguous. This CDR3 region has 13 residues. V was trimmed by 1 base and J by 8 bases, leaving 12 bases between them. Germline CDR1 and CDR2: SGHTS and YDEGEE. CDR3 sequence (DNA): TGTGCCAGCAGCTTGTCGCCGCCCGGGGAAGCTTTCTTT. Its protein is CASSLSPPGEAFF.

The V call is TRBV5-8, the J call TRBJ2-1, with unresolved D. The germline gives CDR1 SGHTS, CDR2 YDEGEE. Deletions cut 0 bases from V and 8 bases from J, with 3 bases between. This CDR3 region has 11 residues. Here the CDR3 DNA reads TGTGCCAGCAGCTTGGCGTATGAGCAGTTCTTC. As protein: CASSLAYEQFF.

V and J are TRBV29-1 and TRBJ2-3; TRBD2 aligns across 11 bases. Germline V gene lookup returns CDR1 SQVTM and CDR2 ANQGSEA. Trimming took 5 bases from V and 3 from J; bases not matched to a gene: 4. The CDR3 sequence is 14 residues long. Written as DNA, the CDR3 is TGCAGCGTTTCTACTAGCGGGAGAACAGATACGCAGTATTTT. Translation: CSVSTSGRTDTQYF.

The rearrangement joins TRBV5-1 to TRBJ1-1; tentative D call: TRBD1 (5 bases). CDR1 is SGHRS, CDR2 YFSETQ, per germline. The CDR3 covers 15 residues. Trimming took off 1 base at V and 3 bases at J, with 13 bases between the two ends. The CDR3 nucleotides are TGCGCCAGCAGCTTGTGGTCAGGGAGGGACACTGAAGCTTTCTTT. Translation: CASSLWSGRDTEAFF.

The genes are TRBV18 and TRBJ2-7; D perhaps matches TRBD1 (6 bases). Between the trimmed V and J ends, which lost 4 bases and 4 bases, there was a span of 11 bases. The germline CDR1 and CDR2 sequences are KGHSH and LQKENI. The CDR3 consists of 13 residues. DNA for the CDR3: TGTGCCAGCTCACGAACCAGGGGTTACGAGCAGTACTTC. Amino acids: CASSRTRGYEQYF.

The rearrangement joins TRBV21-1 to TRBJ2-7; TRBD2 was called by the table and not checked on the DNA. TRBV21-1 is deemed a pseudogene. The CDR3 totals 15 residues. CDR3 coding DNA: TGTGCCAGCAGCAACTCGACTAGGAGATTCTACGAGCAGTACTTC. It specifies CASSNSTRRFYEQYF.

The chain couples TRBV11-2 to TRBJ1-1; the D gene is possibly TRBD1 (5 bases). Trimming left V 5 bases short and J 9 bases short, with 19 bases between. Germline loops: CDR1 SGHAT, CDR2 FQNNGV. This CDR3 contains 14 residues. CDR3 loop: CASSPGTDTHKAFF. The CDR3 DNA sequence: TGTGCCAGCAGCCCTGGGACTGACACCCACAAAGCTTTCTTT.

The V and J genes are TRBV6-1 and TRBJ1-1, with D tentatively TRBD1 (6 bases). V lost 8 bases and J lost 0, with 10 bases in between. This CDR3 has 13 amino acids. CDR1 MNHNS and CDR2 SASEGT come from the germline V gene. The CDR3 DNA follows: TGTGCCAGCCCGGGACAAATGAACACTGAAGCTTTCTTT. Its translation is CASPGQMNTEAFF.

This clone was picked up one time. The V gene is TRBV19, the J gene TRBJ1-1; the D gene is possibly TRBD1 (5 bases). The CDR3 length is 14 residues. Trimming shortened V by 3 bases and J by 4 bases, and 12 bases separated the two germline ends. Germline V lookup: CDR1 LNHDA, CDR2 SQIVND (reference sequence). The chain's CDR3 is CASSITGGTTEAFF. The CDR3 DNA is TGTGCCAGTAGTATTACAGGAGGGACCACTGAAGCTTTCTTT.

Here the CDR3 reads CSVRTGGGGGYTF. CDR3 bases: TGCAGCGTCCGGACAGGGGGCGGAGGGGGCTACACCTTC. The rearrangement joins TRBV29-1 to TRBJ1-2, with 11 bases aligning to TRBD1. The ends lost 6 bases at V and 8 bases at J; junction bases unmatched: 8. The CDR3 sequence is 13 residues long. The germline V gene encodes CDR1 SQVTM and CDR2 ANQGSEA.

The chain combines TRBV11-2 with TRBJ2-2; weak D call: TRBD2 (7 bases). V was clipped by 3 bases and J by 0 bases, with 14 bases between them. The CDR3 has 17 amino acids. Germline V gives CDR1 SGHAT, CDR2 FQNNGV. Written as DNA, the CDR3 is TGTGCCAGCAGCTTCCCCGGGGGGACAACGAACACCGGGGAGCTGTTTTTT. It encodes CASSFPGGTTNTGELFF.

The rearrangement links TRBV28 to TRBJ1-4; D is unresolved. The germline V gene has CDR1 MDHEN and CDR2 SYDVKM. V was pared by 3 bases and J by 8 bases, with 10 bases between. The length of the CDR3 is 13 residues. The CDR3 sequence: CASSFRGEEKLFF. CDR3 coding DNA: TGTGCCAGCAGTTTCCGGGGTGAGGAAAAACTGTTTTTT.

The chain carries TRBV4-2 and TRBJ2-7; TRBD2 aligns across 9 bases. In germline, CDR1 is LGHNA, CDR2 YNFKEQ. The CDR3 extends over 16 amino acids. V lost 1 base to trimming and J lost 5 bases; unmatched junction nucleotides: 9. CDR3 sequence (DNA): TGTGCCAGCAGCCAAGGTGGCGGGGGGGCCGTTGACGAGCAGTACTTC. Encoded protein: CASSQGGGGAVDEQYF.

This rearrangement joins TRBV5-1 to TRBJ2-1, with 8 bases that match TRBD2. Germline V gene data show CDR1 as SGHRS and CDR2 as YFSETQ. There are 16 residues in the CDR3. V dropped 4 bases and J dropped 5; count of bases not matched to a gene: 11. CDR3 sequence (DNA): TGCGCCAGCAGCCCTTGGGGTAGCGGGGAACACAATGAGCAGTTCTTC. Protein: CASSPWGSGEHNEQFF. The complete variable domain, with remaining parts taken from reference TRBV5-1 and TRBJ2-1, reads KAGVTQTPRYLIKTRGQQVTLSCSPISGHRSVSWYQQTPGQGLQFLFEYFSETQRNKGNFPGRFSGRQFSNSRSEMNVSTLELGDSALYLCASSPWGSGEHNEQFFGPGTRLTVL.

The gene calls are TRBV30 and TRBJ2-7, with a possible D match to TRBD2 (6 bases). Between the trimmed V and J ends, which lost 2 bases and 3 bases, there was a span of 14 bases. The germline gives CDR1 GTSNPN, CDR2 SVGIG (reference sequence). The CDR3 spans 14 residues. The CDR3: CAWSPRDWNYEQYF. DNA for the CDR3: TGTGCCTGGAGTCCTCGGGACTGGAACTACGAGCAGTACTTC.

The chain couples TRBV5-1 to TRBJ1-6; 8 bases match TRBD1. V dropped 4 bases and J dropped 5; count of bases not matched to a gene: 5. Germline V gives CDR1 SGHRS, CDR2 YFSETQ. The CDR3 consists of 15 residues. In DNA, the CDR3 is TGCGCCAGCAGCCCGGACAGGGCTAATAATTCACCCCTCCACTTT. Translating it yields CASSPDRANNSPLHF.

The J gene is TRBJ2-2, the V gene TRBV5-4; 10 nucleotides line up with TRBD2. The CDR3 extends over 18 amino acids. Germline-derived CDR1 and CDR2 are SGHNT and YYREEE (reference sequence). V shed 0 bases, J shed 6 bases, and the junction held 11 bases outside the gene matches. The CDR3 nucleotides read TGTGCCAGCAGCTTGGCCAAGCTAGCGGGGGTGTTTTCCGGGGAGCTGTTTTTT. Its translation is CASSLAKLAGVFSGELFF.

A few counts support this clone. V and J are TRBV18 and TRBJ2-7; TRBD2 matches 15 bases. Per germline, CDR1 KGHSH and CDR2 LQKENI. The V gene end was trimmed by 1 base and the J gene end by 6 bases; junction bases not matched to a gene: 7. The CDR3 totals 17 residues. CDR3 residues: CASSPLAGLAGGSEQYF. The DNA of the CDR3 is TGTGCCAGCTCACCACTCGCCGGACTAGCGGGAGGGAGCGAGCAGTACTTC.

This clone was detected only a few times. The V gene is TRBV28, the J gene TRBJ2-7; 8 bases align to TRBD2. This CDR3 contains 15 residues. The germline gives CDR1 MDHEN, CDR2 SYDVKM. The ends lost 3 bases at V and 6 bases at J; junction bases unmatched: 10. CDR3 DNA sequence: TGTGCCAGCAGTTTGGGAGCGGGGGTGGGAGGCGAGCAGTACTTC. The encoded protein is CASSLGAGVGGEQYF.

This rearrangement joins TRBV7-9 to TRBJ1-5; 7 bases are a match to TRBD1. J gave up 5 bases and V 2 bases, and 3 bases lay outside the gene matches. In germline, CDR1 is SEHNR, CDR2 FQNEAQ (reference sequence). The CDR3 loop spans 14 amino acids. CDR3 protein: CASSLQGDHQPQHF. Here the CDR3 DNA reads TGTGCCAGCAGCTTACAGGGGGATCATCAGCCCCAGCATTTT.